Shown below are 18 T cell receptor beta chains from a single sample sequenced in a study of early T cells in non-severe SARS-CoV-2 infection. TCRdb redid the calling of the 5' RACE reads with MiXCR, one entry per CDR3 protein. Among some 59,000 distinct CDR3 sequences listed, roughly a tenth were seen once. Sequences were obtained from whole blood. Source of these receptors: an adult who was a healthcare worker with PCR-confirmed SARS-CoV-2 infection or an uninfected control (not recorded which).

This clonotype was seen a few times. This could be a read error, since a much larger clone is one nucleotide away. The chain recombines TRBV7-9 with TRBJ2-7; D not resolved. The CDR3 covers 12 residues. With 5 bases removed from V and 0 bases from J, the gap between germline ends came to 5 bases. The germline V gene has CDR1 SEHNR and CDR2 FQNEAQ (reference sequence). The DNA of the CDR3 is TGTGCCAGCAGCCACAGCTCCTACGAGCAGTACTTC. This gives the protein CASSHSSYEQYF.

The gene calls are TRBV5-4 and TRBJ2-7; D call uncertain. Germline V lookup: CDR1 SGHNT, CDR2 YYREEE (reference sequence). The length of the CDR3 is 15 residues. The ends were cut back, 4 bases at V and 1 base at J, with 15 bases in the middle. This chain's CDR3 is CASSPGISASYEQYF. CDR3 DNA sequence: TGTGCCAGCAGCCCTGGGATCTCGGCTTCCTACGAGCAGTACTTC.

This clonotype showed up just a few times. The chain has TRBV6-1 and TRBJ2-2, with D hard to call. There are 13 residues in the CDR3. The V end lost 4 bases, the J end lost 2 bases, and 5 bases lay between the germline ends. Germline loops: CDR1 MNHNS, CDR2 SASEGT. DNA of the CDR3: TGTGCCAGCAGTGCCCTAAACACCGGGGAGCTGTTTTTT. Amino acids: CASSALNTGELFF.

This clonotype was counted ten times or more. The rearrangement joins TRBV7-6 to TRBJ2-5; D gene unclear. V lost 5 bases, J lost 5 bases, and 6 bases lay in between. From germline, CDR1 is SGHVS and CDR2 FNYEAQ. This CDR3 is 11 amino acids long. CDR3 bases: TGTGCCAGCAGCCCCAGGGAGACCCAGTACTTC. This gives the protein CASSPRETQYF.

This clonotype has a count of ten or more. This chain connects TRBV7-9 to TRBJ2-5; 10 bases are shared with TRBD2. The CDR3 length is 16 residues. CDR1 and CDR2 from the germline V gene are SEHNR and FQNEAQ (reference sequence). V trimming: 6 bases; J trimming: 4 bases; junction bases outside the gene matches: 11. The CDR3 sequence: CASRPIGTSVRETQYF. CDR3 in DNA: TGTGCCAGCAGACCAATCGGGACTAGCGTTAGAGAGACCCAGTACTTC.

This clonotype was recorded a few times. The V and J genes are TRBV7-9 and TRBJ2-3, with D unclear. The CDR3 has 15 amino acids. From germline, CDR1 is SEHNR and CDR2 FQNEAQ (reference sequence). V was pared by 7 bases and J by 0 bases, with 14 bases between. The CDR3 spells CASTADRGSTDTQYF. CDR3 DNA: TGTGCCAGCACCGCCGACCGAGGTAGCACAGATACGCAGTATTTT.

The V and J genes are TRBV21-1 and TRBJ2-5; the D call in the table, TRBD1, was not verified against the DNA. TRBV21-1 is deemed a pseudogene. The CDR3 has 17 amino acids. For the CDR3, the DNA is TGTGCCAGCAGCAAACTAAGCCGGGACGTAAGTCCAGAGACCCAGTACTTC. Amino acids: CASSKLSRDVSPETQYF.

This CDR3 is CASSESGIYEQYF. The CDR3 region has the DNA TGCGCCAGCAGTGAGTCGGGGATTTACGAGCAGTACTTC. The chain couples TRBV10-1 to TRBJ2-7; D is unclear. This CDR3 is built from 13 residues. Trimming removed 0 bases from V and 4 bases from J, with 7 bases in between. CDR1 WNHNN and CDR2 SYGVQD come from the germline V gene (reference sequence).

This clonotype showed up many times. The V gene is TRBV7-9, the J gene TRBJ2-2; D possibly matches TRBD1 or TRBD2 (5 bases each). With 5 bases removed from V and 5 bases from J, the gap between germline ends came to 21 bases. Germline V CDR1 and CDR2: SEHNR, FQNEAQ (reference sequence). The CDR3 has 17 amino acids. The chain's CDR3 is CASSPKLDGGPTGELFF. The CDR3 DNA reads as TGTGCCAGCAGCCCTAAATTGGATGGGGGACCTACCGGGGAGCTGTTTTTT.

The rearrangement joins TRBV3-1 to TRBJ2-2; D uncertain. The length of the CDR3 is 13 residues. Per germline, CDR1 LGHDT and CDR2 YNNKEL (reference sequence). Between the trimmed V and J ends, which lost 3 bases and 3 bases, there was a span of 5 bases. The CDR3 nucleotides are TGTGCCAGCAGCCACGACTACACCGGGGAGCTGTTTTTT. Its protein product is CASSHDYTGELFF.

The chain recombines TRBV4-1 with TRBJ2-2, with TRBD1 identical over 9 bases. The CDR3 contains 17 residues. With V trimmed by 0 bases and J by 2 bases, 4 bases remained unmatched. Germline lookup yields CDR1 MGHRA and CDR2 YSYEKL. CDR3 DNA sequence: TGCGCCAGCAGCCAAGATTGGGGACAGGGAAACACCGGGGAGCTGTTTTTT. Translating it yields CASSQDWGQGNTGELFF.

This clonotype has at least ten counts. The V call is TRBV12-3 or TRBV12-4, the J call TRBJ1-4; D call uncertain. Trimming left V 1 base short and J 7 bases short, with 10 bases between. The CDR3 is made up of 14 amino acids. The DNA of the CDR3 is TGTGCCAGCAGTTTAGTCCCCGGGAGTGAAAAACTGTTTTTT. Translated, it gives CASSLVPGSEKLFF.

This chain connects TRBV4-1 to TRBJ2-7, with TRBD1 as a possible D gene (6 bases). Trimming left V 0 bases short and J 4 bases short, with 10 bases between. Germline V gene data show CDR1 as MGHRA and CDR2 as YSYEKL. The CDR3 spans 14 residues. The CDR3 DNA sequence: TGCGCCAGCAGCCAAGAACCTCAGGGGTACGAGCAGTACTTC. Its translation: CASSQEPQGYEQYF.

This clonotype has a count of ten or more. The chain couples TRBV6-8 to TRBJ2-4; D unclear. Per germline, CDR1 MNHGY and CDR2 SAAAGT. CDR3 length: 13 residues. V gave up 8 bases and J gave up 0 bases, with 8 bases separating them. For the CDR3, the DNA is TGTGCCAGCTTGCGTGGAGCCAAAAACATTCAGTACTTC. Translated, it gives CASLRGAKNIQYF.

The sample holds a few counts of this clonotype. This chain connects TRBV19 to TRBJ2-1, with 12 positions matching TRBD2. The V segment lost 5 bases and the J segment 0 bases; nucleotides outside the gene matches: 2. Germline assignment: CDR1 LNHDA and CDR2 SQIVND (reference sequence). This CDR3 has 16 residues. The DNA of the CDR3 is TGTGCCAGTAGTCGGACTAGCGGGGCCTCCTACAATGAGCAGTTCTTC. It codes for CASSRTSGASYNEQFF.

There are many counts of this clonotype. The chain uses TRBV3-1 and TRBJ2-6; a weak D match, TRBD2 (7 bases). This CDR3 spans 19 amino acids. From germline, CDR1 is LGHDT and CDR2 YNNKEL (reference sequence). The V end was cut by 4 bases, the J end by 2 bases, with 21 bases between. The CDR3 protein is CASSPFSGGQFAGANVLTF. The CDR3 coding sequence is TGTGCCAGCAGCCCGTTTTCCGGGGGGCAATTCGCTGGGGCCAACGTCCTGACTTTC.

The CDR3 coding sequence is TGTGCCAGCAGTTTCGACATCTTGAACACTGAAGCTTTCTTT. Its translation is CASSFDILNTEAFF. The chain is built from TRBV12-3 or TRBV12-4 and TRBJ1-1; D uncertain. With 3 bases removed from V and 0 bases from J, the gap between germline ends came to 8 bases. CDR3 length: 14 residues.

The V gene is TRBV5-1, the J gene TRBJ2-7; the D gene is possibly TRBD1 (6 bases). The CDR3 totals 16 residues. Germline CDR1 SGHRS, CDR2 YFSETQ. Trimming pared 2 bases from V and 3 bases from J, leaving 18 bases between. The CDR3 coding sequence is TGCGCCAGCAGCTTCCAGGGGAATACCTATATCTACGAGCAGTACTTC. It specifies CASSFQGNTYIYEQYF.